This TCR beta chain was identified in a study of T cells in Graves' hyperthyroidism and ophthalmopathy. This clonotype was observed many times. What it binds is unknown. Study-level results: Researchers found most expanded thyroid clonotypes above 0.001 in blood as well. Ophthalmopathy onset followed model prediction by a median about six months. Stable hyperthyroidism was separated from ophthalmopathy by a model based on 13 V-J features.

Amplification yielded TCR beta CDR3 regions, with RNA transcripts as the source. The TCR CDR3 was amplified in a first-round RT-PCR using the HTBI primer set. TCRdb re-called the multiplex PCR reads through MiXCR, storing one row per CDR3 protein. Of approximately 560,000 distinct CDR3 sequences listed, 15% to 18% are singletons. Germline assignment: CDR1 SGHRS and CDR2 YFSETQ. The CDR3 runs to 15 residues. The V end lost 0 bases, the J end lost 3 bases, and 13 bases lay between the germline ends. Sequences were obtained from blood. The rearrangement uses TRBV5-1 and TRBJ2-7; D perhaps matches TRBD1 (6 bases). The sequence was obtained from a woman aged 30 to 39 with Graves' hyperthyroidism. CDR3 amino acids: CASSLGSAGDYEQYF. CDR3 nucleotide sequence: TGCGCCAGCAGCTTGGGGTCGGCAGGGGACTACGAGCAGTACTTC.